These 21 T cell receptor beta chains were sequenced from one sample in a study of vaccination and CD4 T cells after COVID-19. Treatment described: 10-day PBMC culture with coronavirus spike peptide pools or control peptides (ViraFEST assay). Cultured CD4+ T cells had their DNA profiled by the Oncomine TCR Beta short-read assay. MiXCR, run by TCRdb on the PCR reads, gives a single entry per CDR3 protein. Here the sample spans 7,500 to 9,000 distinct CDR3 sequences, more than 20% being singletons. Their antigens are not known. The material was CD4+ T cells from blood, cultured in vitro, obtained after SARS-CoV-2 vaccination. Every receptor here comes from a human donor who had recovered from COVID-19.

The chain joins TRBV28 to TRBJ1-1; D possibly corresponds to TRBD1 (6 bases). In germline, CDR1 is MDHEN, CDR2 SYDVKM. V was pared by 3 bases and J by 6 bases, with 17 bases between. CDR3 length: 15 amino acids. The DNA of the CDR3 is TGTGCCAGCAGTTTTTCGAGGGGGACCTTCTCTGAAGCTTTCTTT. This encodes CASSFSRGTFSEAFF.

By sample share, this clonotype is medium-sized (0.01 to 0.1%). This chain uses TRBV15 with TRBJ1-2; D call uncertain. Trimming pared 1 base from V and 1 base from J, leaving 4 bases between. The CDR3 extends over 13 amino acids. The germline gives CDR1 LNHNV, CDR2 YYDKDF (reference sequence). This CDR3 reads CATSRGHNYGYTF. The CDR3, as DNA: TGTGCCACCAGCAGAGGACATAACTATGGCTACACCTTC.

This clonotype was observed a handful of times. The CDR3 protein is CASSQVLAGEETQYF. The DNA for the CDR3 is TGTGCCAGCAGCCAAGTCCTAGCGGGGGAAGAGACCCAGTACTTC. The gene calls are TRBV4-2 and TRBJ2-5, with 10 nucleotides matching TRBD2. Germline V gene data show CDR1 as LGHNA and CDR2 as YNFKEQ. V was clipped by 1 base and J by 3 bases; unmatched bases: 2. The CDR3 sequence is 15 residues long.

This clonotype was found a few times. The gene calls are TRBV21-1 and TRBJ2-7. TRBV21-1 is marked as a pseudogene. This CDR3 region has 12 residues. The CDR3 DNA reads TGTGCCAGCAGATTGCATTCAATCGAGCAGTACTTC. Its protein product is CASRLHSIEQYF.

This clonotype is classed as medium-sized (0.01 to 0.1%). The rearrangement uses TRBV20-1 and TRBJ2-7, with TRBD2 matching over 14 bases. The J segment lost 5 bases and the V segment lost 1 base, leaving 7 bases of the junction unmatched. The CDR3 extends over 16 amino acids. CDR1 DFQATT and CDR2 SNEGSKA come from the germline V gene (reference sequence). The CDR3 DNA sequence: TGCAGTGCTAGAGCCCAAGGACTAGCGGGAGGCGACGAGCAGTACTTC. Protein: CSARAQGLAGGDEQYF.

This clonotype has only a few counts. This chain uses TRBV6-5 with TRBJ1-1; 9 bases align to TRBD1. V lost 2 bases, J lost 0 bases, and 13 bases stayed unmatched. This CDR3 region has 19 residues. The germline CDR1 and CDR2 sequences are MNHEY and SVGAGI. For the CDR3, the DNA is TGTGCCAGCAGTTACCCCCTGGGGGGACAGGGACCCCTGAACACTGAAGCTTTCTTT. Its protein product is CASSYPLGGQGPLNTEAFF.

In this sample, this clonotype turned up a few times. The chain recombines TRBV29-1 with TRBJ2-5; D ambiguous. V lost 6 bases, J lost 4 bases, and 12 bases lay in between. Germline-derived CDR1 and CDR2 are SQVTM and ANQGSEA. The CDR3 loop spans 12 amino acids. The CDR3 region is CSVSDVLETQYF. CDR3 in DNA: TGCAGCGTCTCCGACGTCCTAGAGACCCAGTACTTC.

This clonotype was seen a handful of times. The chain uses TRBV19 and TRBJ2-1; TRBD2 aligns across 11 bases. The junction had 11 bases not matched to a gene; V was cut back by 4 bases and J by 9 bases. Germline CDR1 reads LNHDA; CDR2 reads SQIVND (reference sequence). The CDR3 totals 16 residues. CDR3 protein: CASSSNSGGARSEQFF. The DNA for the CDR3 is TGTGCCAGTAGTAGTAATAGCGGGGGGGCCCGGAGTGAGCAGTTCTTC.

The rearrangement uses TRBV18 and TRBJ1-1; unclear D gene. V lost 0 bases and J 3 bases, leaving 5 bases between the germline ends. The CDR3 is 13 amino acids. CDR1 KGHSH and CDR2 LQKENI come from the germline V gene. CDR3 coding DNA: TGTGCCAGCTCACCACCGATCTACACTGAAGCTTTCTTT. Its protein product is CASSPPIYTEAFF. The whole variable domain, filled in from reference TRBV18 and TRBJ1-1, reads NAGVMQNPRHLVRRRGQEARLRCSPMKGHSHVYWYRQLPEEGLKFMVYLQKENIIDESGMPKERFSAEFPKEGPSILRIQQVVRGDSAAYFCASSPPIYTEAFFGQGTRLTVV.

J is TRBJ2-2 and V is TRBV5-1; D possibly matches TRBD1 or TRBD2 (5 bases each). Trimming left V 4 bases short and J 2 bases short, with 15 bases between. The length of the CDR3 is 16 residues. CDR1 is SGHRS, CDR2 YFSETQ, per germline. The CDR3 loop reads CASSGWGDRNTGELFF. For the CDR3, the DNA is TGCGCCAGCAGCGGGTGGGGAGACAGAAACACCGGGGAGCTGTTTTTT.

The chain's CDR3 is CASSAGGGIGYTF. The CDR3 DNA is TGTGCCAGCAGTGCAGGCGGAGGGATTGGCTACACCTTC. This chain connects TRBV2 to TRBJ1-2; no firm D call. This CDR3 contains 13 residues. Germline lookup yields CDR1 SNHLY and CDR2 FYNNEI. V was shortened by 4 bases and J by 7 bases, with 13 bases between the two germline ends.

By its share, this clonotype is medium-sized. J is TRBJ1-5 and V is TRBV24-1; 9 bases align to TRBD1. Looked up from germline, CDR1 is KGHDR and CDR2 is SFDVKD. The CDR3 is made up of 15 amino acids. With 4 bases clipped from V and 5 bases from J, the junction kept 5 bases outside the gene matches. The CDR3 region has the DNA TGTGCCACCAGTGACCAGACAGGGGGACATCAGCCCCAGCATTTT. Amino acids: CATSDQTGGHQPQHF.

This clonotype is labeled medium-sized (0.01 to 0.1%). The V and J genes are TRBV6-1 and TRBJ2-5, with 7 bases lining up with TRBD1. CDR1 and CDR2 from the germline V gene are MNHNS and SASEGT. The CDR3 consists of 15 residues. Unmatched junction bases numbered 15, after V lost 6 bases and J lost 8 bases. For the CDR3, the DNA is TGTGCCAGCAGGGCCGGGACAGTGACTTTTGATACCCAGTACTTC. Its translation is CASRAGTVTFDTQYF.

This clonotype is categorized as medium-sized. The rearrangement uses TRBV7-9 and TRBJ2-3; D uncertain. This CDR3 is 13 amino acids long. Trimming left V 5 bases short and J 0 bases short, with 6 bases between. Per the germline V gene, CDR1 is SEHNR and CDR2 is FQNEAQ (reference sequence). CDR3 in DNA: TGTGCCAGCAGCATATACAGCACAGATACGCAGTATTTT. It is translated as CASSIYSTDTQYF.

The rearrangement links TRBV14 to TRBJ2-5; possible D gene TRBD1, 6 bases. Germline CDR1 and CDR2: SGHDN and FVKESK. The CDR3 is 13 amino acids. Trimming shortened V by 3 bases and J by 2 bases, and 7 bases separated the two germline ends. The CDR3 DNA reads TGTGCCAGCAGCCATAGGGGGCAAGAGACCCAGTACTTC. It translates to CASSHRGQETQYF.

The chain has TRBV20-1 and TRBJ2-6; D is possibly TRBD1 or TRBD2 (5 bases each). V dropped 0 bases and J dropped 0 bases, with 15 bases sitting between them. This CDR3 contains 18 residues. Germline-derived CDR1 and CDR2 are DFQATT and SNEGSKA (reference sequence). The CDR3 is CSAREARGPHSGANVLTF. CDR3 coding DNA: TGCAGTGCTAGAGAAGCTCGGGGACCTCACTCTGGGGCCAACGTCCTGACTTTC.

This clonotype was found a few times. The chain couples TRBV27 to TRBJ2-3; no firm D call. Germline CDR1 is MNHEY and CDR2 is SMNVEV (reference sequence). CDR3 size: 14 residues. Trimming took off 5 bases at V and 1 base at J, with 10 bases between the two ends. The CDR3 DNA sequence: TGTGCCAGCAGTCCGAATGACCGCACAGATACGCAGTATTTT. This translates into CASSPNDRTDTQYF.

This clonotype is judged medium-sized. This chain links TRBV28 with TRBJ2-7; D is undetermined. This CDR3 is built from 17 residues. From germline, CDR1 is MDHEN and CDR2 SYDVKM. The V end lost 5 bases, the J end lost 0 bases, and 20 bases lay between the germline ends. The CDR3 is CASSTARPERGSYEQYF. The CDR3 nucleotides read TGTGCCAGCAGTACAGCCCGCCCAGAACGAGGCTCCTACGAGCAGTACTTC.

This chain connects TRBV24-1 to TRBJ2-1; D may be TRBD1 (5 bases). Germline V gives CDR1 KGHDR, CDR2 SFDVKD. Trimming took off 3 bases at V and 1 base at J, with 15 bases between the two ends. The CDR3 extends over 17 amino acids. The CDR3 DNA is TGTGCCACCAGTGATGCGGTTGGTAAGGGGTCCTACAATGAGCAGTTCTTC. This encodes CATSDAVGKGSYNEQFF.

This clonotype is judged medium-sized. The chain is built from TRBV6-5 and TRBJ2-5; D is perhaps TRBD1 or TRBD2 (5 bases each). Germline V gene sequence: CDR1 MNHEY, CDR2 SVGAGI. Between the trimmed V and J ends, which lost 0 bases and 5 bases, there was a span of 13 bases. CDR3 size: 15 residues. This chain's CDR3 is CASSYSRGFGETQYF. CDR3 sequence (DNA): TGTGCCAGCAGTTACTCACGGGGCTTCGGTGAGACCCAGTACTTC.

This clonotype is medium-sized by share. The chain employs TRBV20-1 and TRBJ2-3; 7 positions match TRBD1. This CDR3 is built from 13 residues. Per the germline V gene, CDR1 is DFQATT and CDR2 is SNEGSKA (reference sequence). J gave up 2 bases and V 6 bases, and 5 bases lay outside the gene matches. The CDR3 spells CSAEDRDTDTQYF. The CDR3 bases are TGCAGTGCGGAAGACAGGGACACAGATACGCAGTATTTT.